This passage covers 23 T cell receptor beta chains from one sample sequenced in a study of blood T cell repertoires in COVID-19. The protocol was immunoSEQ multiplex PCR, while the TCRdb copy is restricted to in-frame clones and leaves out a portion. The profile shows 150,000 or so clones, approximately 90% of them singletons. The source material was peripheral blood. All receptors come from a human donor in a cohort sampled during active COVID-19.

Written as DNA, the CDR3 is TGTGCCATCGGTTGGACTAGCGGGGGAAATGAGCAGTTCTTC. Translating it yields CAIGWTSGGNEQFF. This chain links TRBV10-3 with TRBJ2-1; 13 nucleotides line up with TRBD2. The germline CDR1 and CDR2 sequences are ENHRY and SYGVKD. V lost 8 bases, J lost 7 bases, and 5 bases stayed unmatched. CDR3 length: 14 amino acids.

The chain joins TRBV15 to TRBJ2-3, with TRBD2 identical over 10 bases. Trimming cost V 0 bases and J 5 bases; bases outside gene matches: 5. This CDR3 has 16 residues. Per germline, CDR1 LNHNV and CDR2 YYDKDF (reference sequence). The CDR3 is CATSRELAGIGDTQYF. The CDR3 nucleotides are TGTGCCACCAGCAGAGAACTAGCGGGAATTGGAGATACGCAGTATTTT.

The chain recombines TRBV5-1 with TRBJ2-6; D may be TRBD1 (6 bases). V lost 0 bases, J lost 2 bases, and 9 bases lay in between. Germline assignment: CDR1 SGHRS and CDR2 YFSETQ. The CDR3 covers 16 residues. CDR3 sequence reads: CASSLDGDTGANVLTF. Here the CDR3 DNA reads TGCGCCAGCAGCTTGGACGGGGACACTGGGGCCAACGTCCTGACTTTC.

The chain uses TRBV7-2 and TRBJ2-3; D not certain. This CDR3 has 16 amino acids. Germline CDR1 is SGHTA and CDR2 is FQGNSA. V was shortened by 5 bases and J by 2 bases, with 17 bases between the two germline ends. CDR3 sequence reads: CASSNIMTPYTDTQYF. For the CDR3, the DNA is TGTGCCAGCAGCAATATTATGACACCATACACAGATACGCAGTATTTT.

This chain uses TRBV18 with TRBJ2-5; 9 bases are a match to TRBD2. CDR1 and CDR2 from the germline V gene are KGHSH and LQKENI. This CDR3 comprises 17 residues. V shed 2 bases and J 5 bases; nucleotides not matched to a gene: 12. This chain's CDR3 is CASSPYGGGGARETQYF. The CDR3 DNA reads TGTGCCAGCTCACCATATGGCGGCGGGGGGGCCAGGGAGACCCAGTACTTC.

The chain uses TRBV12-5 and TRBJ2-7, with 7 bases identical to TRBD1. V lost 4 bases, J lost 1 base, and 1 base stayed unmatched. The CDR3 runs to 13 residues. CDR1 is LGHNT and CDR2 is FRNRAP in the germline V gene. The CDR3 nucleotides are TGTGCTAGTGGTTCGGGACAGTCCTACGAGCAGTACTTC. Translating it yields CASGSGQSYEQYF.

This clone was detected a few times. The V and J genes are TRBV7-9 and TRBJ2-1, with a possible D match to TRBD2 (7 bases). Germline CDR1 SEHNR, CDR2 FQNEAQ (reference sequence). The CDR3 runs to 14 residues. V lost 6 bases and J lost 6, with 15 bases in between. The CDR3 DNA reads TGTGCCAGCAGATGGGAGGGGGGGCCCAATGAGCAGTTCTTC. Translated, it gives CASRWEGGPNEQFF.

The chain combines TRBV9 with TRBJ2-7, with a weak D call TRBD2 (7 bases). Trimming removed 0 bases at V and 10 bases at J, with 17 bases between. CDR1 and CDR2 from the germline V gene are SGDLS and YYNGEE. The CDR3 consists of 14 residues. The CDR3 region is CASSVEGRGVPQYF. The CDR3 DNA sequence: TGTGCCAGCAGCGTAGAGGGGAGGGGGGTCCCCCAGTACTTC.

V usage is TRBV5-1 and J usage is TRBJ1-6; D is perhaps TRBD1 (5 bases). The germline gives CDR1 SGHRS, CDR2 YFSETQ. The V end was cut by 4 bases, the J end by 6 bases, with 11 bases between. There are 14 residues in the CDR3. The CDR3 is CASSAGGANSPLHF. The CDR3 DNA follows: TGCGCCAGCAGCGCCGGGGGTGCTAATTCACCCCTCCACTTT.

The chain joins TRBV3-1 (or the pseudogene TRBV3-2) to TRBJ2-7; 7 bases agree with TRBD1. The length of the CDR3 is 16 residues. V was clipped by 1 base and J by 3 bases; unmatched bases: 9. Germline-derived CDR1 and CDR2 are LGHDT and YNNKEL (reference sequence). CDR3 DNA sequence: TGTGCCAGCAGCCAAGCCCGGGGACAGTTGGGCTACGAGCAGTACTTC. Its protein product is CASSQARGQLGYEQYF.

In DNA form, the CDR3 reads TGTGCCAGCAGCTTAGGAAGAGGGACCGGGGAGCTGTTTTTT. Translating it yields CASSLGRGTGELFF. This chain connects TRBV7-9 to TRBJ2-2; D is perhaps TRBD2 (5 bases). This CDR3 contains 14 residues. With 1 base removed from V and 5 bases from J, the gap between germline ends came to 8 bases. Germline CDR1 is SEHNR and CDR2 is FQNEAQ (reference sequence).

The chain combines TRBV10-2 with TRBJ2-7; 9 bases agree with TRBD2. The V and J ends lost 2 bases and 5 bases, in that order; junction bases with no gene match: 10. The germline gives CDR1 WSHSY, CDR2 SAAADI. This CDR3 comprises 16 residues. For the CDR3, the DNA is TGCGCCAGCAGTGAGGCGCGGGGGGGCCTTTTGAACGAGCAGTACTTC. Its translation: CASSEARGGLLNEQYF.

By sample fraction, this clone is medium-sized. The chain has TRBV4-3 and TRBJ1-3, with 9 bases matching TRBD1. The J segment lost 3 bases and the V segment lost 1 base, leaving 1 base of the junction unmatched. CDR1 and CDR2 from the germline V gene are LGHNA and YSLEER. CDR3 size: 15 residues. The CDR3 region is CASSQGTGDGNTIYF. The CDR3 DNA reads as TGCGCCAGCAGCCAAGGGACAGGGGATGGAAACACCATATATTTT.

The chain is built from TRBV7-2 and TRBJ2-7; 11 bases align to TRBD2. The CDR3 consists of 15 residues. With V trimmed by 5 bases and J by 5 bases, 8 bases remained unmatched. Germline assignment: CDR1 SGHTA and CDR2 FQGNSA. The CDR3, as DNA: TGTGCCAGCAGCCCTGCTAGCGGGGGGTCCCACGAGCAGTACTTC. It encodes CASSPASGGSHEQYF. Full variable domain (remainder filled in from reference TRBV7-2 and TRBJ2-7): GAGVSQSPSNKVTEKGKDVELRCDPISGHTALYWYRQSLGQGLEFLIYFQGNSAPDKSGLPSDRFSAERTGGSVSTLTIQRTQQEDSAVYLCASSPASGGSHEQYFGPGTRLTVT.

The CDR3 DNA is TGTGCCTGGAACAAAGATAGGGGATCTGGAAACACCATATATTTT. Translated, it gives CAWNKDRGSGNTIYF. The chain couples TRBV30 to TRBJ1-3; maybe TRBD1 (5 bases). The CDR3 consists of 15 residues. Trimming stripped 4 bases from V and 1 base from J, with 14 bases between. CDR1 and CDR2 (germline): GTSNPN, SVGIG (reference sequence).

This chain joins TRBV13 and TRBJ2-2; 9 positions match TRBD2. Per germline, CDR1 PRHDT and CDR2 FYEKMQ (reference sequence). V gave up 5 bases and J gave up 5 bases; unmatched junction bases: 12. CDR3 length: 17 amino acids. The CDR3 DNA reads TGTGCCAGCAGCCCAGGGAGGCGGGGGGGCCAGACCGGGGAGCTGTTTTTT. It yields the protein CASSPGRRGGQTGELFF. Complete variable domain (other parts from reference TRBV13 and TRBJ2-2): AAGVIQSPRHLIKEKRETATLKCYPIPRHDTVYWYQQGPGQDPQFLISFYEKMQSDKGSIPDRFSAQQFSDYHSELNMSSLELGDSALYFCASSPGRRGGQTGELFFGEGSRLTVL.

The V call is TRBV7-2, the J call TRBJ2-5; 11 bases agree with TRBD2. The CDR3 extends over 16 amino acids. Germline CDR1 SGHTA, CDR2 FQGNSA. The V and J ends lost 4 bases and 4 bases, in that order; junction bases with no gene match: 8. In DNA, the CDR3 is TGTGCCAGCAGCTATAGCTTAGCGGGGGGGCGAGAGACCCAGTACTTC. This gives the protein CASSYSLAGGRETQYF.

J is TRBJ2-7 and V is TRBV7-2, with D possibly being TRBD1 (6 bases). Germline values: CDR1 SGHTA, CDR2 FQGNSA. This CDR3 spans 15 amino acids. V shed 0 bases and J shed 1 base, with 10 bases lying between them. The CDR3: CASSLAGAGSYEQYF. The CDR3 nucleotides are TGTGCCAGCAGCTTAGCGGGGGCTGGGTCCTACGAGCAGTACTTC.

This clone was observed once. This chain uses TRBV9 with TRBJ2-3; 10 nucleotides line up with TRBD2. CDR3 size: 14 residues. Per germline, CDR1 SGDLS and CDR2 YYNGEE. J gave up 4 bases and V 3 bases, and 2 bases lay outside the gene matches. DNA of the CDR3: TGTGCCAGCAGCGCCCTAGCGGGAGCAGATACGCAGTATTTT. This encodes CASSALAGADTQYF.

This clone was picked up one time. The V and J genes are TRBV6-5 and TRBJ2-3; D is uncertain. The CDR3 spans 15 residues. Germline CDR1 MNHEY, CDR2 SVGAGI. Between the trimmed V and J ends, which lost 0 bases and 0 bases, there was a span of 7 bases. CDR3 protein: CASSYSAASTDTQYF. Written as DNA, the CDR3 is TGTGCCAGCAGTTACTCGGCGGCTAGCACAGATACGCAGTATTTT.

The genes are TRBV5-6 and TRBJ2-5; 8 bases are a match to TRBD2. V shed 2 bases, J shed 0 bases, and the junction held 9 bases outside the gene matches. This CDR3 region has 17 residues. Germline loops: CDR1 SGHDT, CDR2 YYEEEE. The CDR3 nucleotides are TGTGCCAGCAGCTTCGGACTAGCCTCGCTGTACCAAGAGACCCAGTACTTC. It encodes CASSFGLASLYQETQYF.

The CDR3 here is CASSPGTGPIGYTF. Here the CDR3 DNA reads TGTGCCAGCAGTCCCGGGACAGGGCCGATAGGCTACACCTTC. V usage is TRBV6-4 and J usage is TRBJ1-2, with 9 bases that match TRBD1. CDR3 size: 14 residues. The V gene's germline CDR1 is MRHNA and CDR2 SNTAGT. With 5 bases clipped from V and 8 bases from J, the junction kept 9 bases outside the gene matches.

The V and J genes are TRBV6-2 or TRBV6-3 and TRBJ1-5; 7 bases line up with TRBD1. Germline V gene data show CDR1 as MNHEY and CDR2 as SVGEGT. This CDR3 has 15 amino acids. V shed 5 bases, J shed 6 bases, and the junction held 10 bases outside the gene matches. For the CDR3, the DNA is TGTGCCAGCAGTGTCGGACAGGCCGGGGCTCAGCCCCAGCATTTT. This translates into CASSVGQAGAQPQHF.